This T cell receptor beta chain stems from a study of CD8 T cell repertoires and HIV-1 epitope variants (dated by TCRdb to 2019 to 2021). Regarding the study in general: T cells were stimulated in separate culture wells with each of twenty-five peptides representing autologous and known Gag and Nef epitope variants. The control conditions were a CMV, EBV and flu peptide pool, the Ebola AY9 epitope as a negative control, and a well with no peptide. Tested epitopes included three Gag epitope families and Nef HW9 and YT9. T cells were enriched using the EasySep Human T Cell Enrichment Kit and were co-cultured with equal numbers of autologous T cell-negative cells serving as antigen-presenting cells. Cultures ran for around 10 days in IMDM with gentamicin, with half-media changes on days 3 and 7 adding IL-2, IL-7 and IL-15. An aliquot of 1M T cells was saved as an uncultured baseline condition, separate from the 75 to 100 T cell cultures. A total of approximately 83 T cell cultures were run, with each culture condition done in triplicate except for one peptide, which was done in duplicate. The full study reports these points: Nine antigen-specific TCR beta clonotypes were identified, of which over 5 appeared to be cross-reactive for autologous or known escape epitope variants. Only TCR beta chains were identified by the assay, and proliferation to antigen, not T cell function or cytokine profile, was indicated. Four to six clonotypes recognized the Nef KF9 family and one clonotype recognized the HW9 family, while no responses were seen to the TAALDMSHF plasma variant.

Regarding this clone: Its antigen specificity is not known. Per-base quality was not reported, and no clone a single base away is much larger than it.

Sequencing of TCR beta CDR3 regions was done on the immunoSEQ platform at survey depth. The QIAamp DNA micro kit was used to extract genomic DNA from every cultured and uncultured CD8+ T cell population. In the paper's pipeline: Samples with under 5,000 productive reads were excluded, and this exclusion removed 5 of the 75 HIV peptide-stimulated cultures. Sequences were trimmed to CDR3 by a MANAFEST web app, and nonproductive sequences, CDR3s under 5 amino acids, and sequences not starting with C or ending with F/W were removed. To count as antigen-specific, a clonotype had to be expanded in at least 2 of 3 replicates compared with the no-peptide control at FDR 0.01, and only within one epitope family. Specific clonotypes also needed at least fivefold higher frequency than in wells stimulated with peptides from other epitope families. TCRdb's version of the immuneACCESS table is confined to in-frame rearrangements and falls short of the full clone set. An unresolved V gene accounts for under half of the shortfall where checked; the remainder is of unknown origin. V and J calls and clone size are copied from that table; D and trimming were computed from the DNA. Recorded for this sample are 5,000 to 6,500 clones; around two thirds of them occurred a single time. 40% of the sample is held by the ten biggest clonotypes.

The EasySep Human CD8+ T Cell Enrichment Kit was used on day 10 to isolate CD8+ T cells from every culture. From the cysteine up to the phenylalanine, the CDR3 has a length of 15 residues. The retained sequence is limited to the CDR3, 45 bases, with the frame set at the first base. Relative to germline, V is missing 0 bases and J is missing 2 bases, with 4 bases of the junction outside any gene match. From a lookup of the germline V gene, CDR1 and CDR2 are SGHDT and YYEEEE. The V gene is TRBV5-6 and the J gene is TRBJ2-7; TRBD1 aligns with 8 central bases. The source of this sequence is a male donor with HIV. Sequencing was carried out using cultured CD8+ T cells derived from PBMCs. The CDR3 has the sequence CASSLETGATYEQYF. The DNA sequence is given as TGTGCCAGCAGCTTGGAGACAGGGGCAACCTACGAGCAGTACTTC.